The entry below gives a single T cell receptor (beta chain) sequence along with its context. The data stem from a study of T-cell reconstitution after alpha-beta-depleted transplantation in children. Unique molecular identifiers featured in how the TCRbeta library was prepared. TCRdb used MiXCR to reprocess the PCR reads, holding one entry per CDR3 protein. The sample includes 600,000 to 700,000 distinct CDR3 sequences, about 15% of them seen just once. Germline lookup yields CDR1 SEHNR and CDR2 FQNEAQ (reference sequence). Trimming removed 5 bases from V and 5 bases from J; junction bases left unmatched: 10. This CDR3 is built from 16 residues.

This receptor was obtained from a human donor who donated a stem cell graft to a child with acute myeloid leukemia. The V and J genes are TRBV7-9 and TRBJ2-1; the match to TRBD1 covers 9 bases. Sequencing was performed on PBMCs from the stem cell graft donor, taken from the stem cell graft. CDR3 sequence reads: CASSKTGTGINNEQFF. The CDR3 DNA sequence: TGTGCCAGCAGCAAAACCGGGACAGGGATAAACAATGAGCAGTTCTTC. Drawing the rest from reference TRBV7-9 and TRBJ2-1, the complete variable domain is DTGVSQNPRHKITKRGQNVTFRCDPISEHNRLYWYRQTLGQGPEFLTYFQNEAQLEKSRLLSDRFSAERPKGSFSTLEIQRTEQGDSAMYLCASSKTGTGINNEQFFGPGTRLTVL.